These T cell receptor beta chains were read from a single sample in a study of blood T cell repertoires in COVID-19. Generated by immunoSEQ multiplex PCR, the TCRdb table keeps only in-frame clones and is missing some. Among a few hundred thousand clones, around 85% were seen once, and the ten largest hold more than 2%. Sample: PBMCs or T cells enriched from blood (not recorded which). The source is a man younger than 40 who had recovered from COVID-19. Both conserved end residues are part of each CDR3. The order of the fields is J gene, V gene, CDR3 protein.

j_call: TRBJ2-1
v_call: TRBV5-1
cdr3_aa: CASSLAGLAGGGSYNEQFF

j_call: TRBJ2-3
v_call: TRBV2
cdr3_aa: CASSEESDTQYF

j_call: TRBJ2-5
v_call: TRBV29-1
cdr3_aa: CSVGMRLAEMAQYF

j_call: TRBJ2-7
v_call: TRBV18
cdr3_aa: CASSPKGLAGEGQYF

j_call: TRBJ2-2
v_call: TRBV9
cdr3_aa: CASSPRTLNGELFF

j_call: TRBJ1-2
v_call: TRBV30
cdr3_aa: CAWSGLRRDRGFLSYTF

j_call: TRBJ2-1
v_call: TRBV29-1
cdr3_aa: CSVRSGGASYNEQFF

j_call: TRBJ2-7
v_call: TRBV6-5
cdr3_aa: CASSYGAGDRSYEQYF

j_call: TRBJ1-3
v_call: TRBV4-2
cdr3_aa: CASSPPGGGNTIYF

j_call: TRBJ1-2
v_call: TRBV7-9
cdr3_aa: CASSRSTYLGVYGYTF

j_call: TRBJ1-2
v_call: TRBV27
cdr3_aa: CASSPDRGLRGYTF

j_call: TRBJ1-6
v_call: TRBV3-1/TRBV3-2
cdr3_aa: CASSQVPDSNSPLHF

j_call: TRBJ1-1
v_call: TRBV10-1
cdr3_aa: CARIQGYVTEAFF

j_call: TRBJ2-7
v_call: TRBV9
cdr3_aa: CASSPRDRPFYEQYF

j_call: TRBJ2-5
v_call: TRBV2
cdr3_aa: CASYRGRETQYF

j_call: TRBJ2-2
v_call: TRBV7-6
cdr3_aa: CASSLASGGVTGELFF

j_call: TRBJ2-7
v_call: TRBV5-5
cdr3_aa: CASSWEDRGLNEQYF

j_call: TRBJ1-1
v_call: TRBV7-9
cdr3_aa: CASSGQAGTEAFF

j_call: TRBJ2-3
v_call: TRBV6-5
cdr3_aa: CASSYSSGFADTQYF

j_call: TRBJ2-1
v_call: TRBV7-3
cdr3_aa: CASSLSAGFAYNEQFF

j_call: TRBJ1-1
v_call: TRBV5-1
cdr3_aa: CASSATGFTEAFF

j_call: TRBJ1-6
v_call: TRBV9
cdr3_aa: CASSPGQDSPLHF

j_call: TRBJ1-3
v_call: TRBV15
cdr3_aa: CATSREDRAGNTIYF

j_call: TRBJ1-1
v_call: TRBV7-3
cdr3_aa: CASSPTGRNTEAFF

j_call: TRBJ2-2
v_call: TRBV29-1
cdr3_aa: CSVSTGDTGELFF

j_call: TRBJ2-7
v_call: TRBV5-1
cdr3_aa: CASSLSEGQGADEQYF

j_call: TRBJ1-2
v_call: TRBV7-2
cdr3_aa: CASSPSTGIYTF

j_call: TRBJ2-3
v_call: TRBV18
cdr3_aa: CASSPPNRAATDTQYF

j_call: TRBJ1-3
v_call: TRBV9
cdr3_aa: CASSVELAPENTIYF

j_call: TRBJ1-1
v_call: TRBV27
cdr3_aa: CASRLAGGTEAFF

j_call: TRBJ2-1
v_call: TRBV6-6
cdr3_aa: CASRGGGNEQFF

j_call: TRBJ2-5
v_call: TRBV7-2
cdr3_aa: CASSPRGTVQGPQYF

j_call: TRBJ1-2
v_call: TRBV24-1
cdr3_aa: CATSDPGQETYGYTF

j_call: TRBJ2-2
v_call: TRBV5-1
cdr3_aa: CASSLGHGGNTGELFF

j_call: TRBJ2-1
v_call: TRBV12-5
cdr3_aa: CASGLRFTDEQFF

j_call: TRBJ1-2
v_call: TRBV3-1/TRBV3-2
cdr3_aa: CASSPTGNYGYTF

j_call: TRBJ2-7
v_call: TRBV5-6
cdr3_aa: CASSLDRDRIYEQYF

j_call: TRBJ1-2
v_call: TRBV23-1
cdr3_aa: CASRARGYGYTF

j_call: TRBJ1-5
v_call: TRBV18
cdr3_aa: CASSPLRDSNQPQHF

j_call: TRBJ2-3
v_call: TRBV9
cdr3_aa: CASSVVDRGPDTQYF

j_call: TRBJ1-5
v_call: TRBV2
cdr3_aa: CASSKQGENQPQHF

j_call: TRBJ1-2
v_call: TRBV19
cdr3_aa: CASRLGQYANYGYTF

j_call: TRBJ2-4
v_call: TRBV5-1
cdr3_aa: CASSGQGAENIQYF

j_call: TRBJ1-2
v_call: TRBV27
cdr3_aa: CASRAGTGVNGYTF

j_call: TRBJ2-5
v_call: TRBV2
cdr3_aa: CASSIAREGTQYF

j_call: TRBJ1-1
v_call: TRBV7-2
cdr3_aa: CASSYLRTGVSMNTEAFF

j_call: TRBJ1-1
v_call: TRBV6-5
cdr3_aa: CASSQTGAGDTEAFF

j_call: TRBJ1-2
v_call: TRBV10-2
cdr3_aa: CASSDRTGLYGYTF

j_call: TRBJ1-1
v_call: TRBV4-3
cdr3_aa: CASSQGTGGYDEAFF

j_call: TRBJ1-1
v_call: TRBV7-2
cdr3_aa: CASRNTTAVTEAFF

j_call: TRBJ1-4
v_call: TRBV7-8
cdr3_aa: CASSSSLAGQEKLFF

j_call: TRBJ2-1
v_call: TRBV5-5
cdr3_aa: CASSPTGGRNNEQFF

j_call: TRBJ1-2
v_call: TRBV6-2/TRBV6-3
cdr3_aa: CASSYGTGGYGYTF

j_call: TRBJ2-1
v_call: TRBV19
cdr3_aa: CASSRVSSYNEQFF